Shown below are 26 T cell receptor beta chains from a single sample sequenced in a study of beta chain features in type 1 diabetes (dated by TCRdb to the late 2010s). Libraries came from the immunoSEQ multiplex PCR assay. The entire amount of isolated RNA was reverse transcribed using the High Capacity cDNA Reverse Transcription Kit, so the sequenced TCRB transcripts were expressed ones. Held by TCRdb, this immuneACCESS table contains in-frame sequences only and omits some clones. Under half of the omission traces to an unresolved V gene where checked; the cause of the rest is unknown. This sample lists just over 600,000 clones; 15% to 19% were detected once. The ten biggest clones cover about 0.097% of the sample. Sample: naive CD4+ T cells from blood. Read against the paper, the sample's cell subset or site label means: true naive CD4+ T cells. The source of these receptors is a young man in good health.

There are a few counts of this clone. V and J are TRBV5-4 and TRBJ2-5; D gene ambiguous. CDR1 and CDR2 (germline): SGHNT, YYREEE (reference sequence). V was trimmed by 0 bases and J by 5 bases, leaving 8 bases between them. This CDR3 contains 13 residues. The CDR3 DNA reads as TGTGCCAGCAGCTTGGTAGGCAAGGAGACCCAGTACTTC. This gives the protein CASSLVGKETQYF.

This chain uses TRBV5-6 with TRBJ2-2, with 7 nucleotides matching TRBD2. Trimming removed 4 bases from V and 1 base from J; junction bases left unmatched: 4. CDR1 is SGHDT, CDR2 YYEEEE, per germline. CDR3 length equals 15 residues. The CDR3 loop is CASSPGGRNTGELFF. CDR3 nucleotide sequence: TGTGCCAGCAGCCCCGGGGGGAGGAACACCGGGGAGCTGTTTTTT.

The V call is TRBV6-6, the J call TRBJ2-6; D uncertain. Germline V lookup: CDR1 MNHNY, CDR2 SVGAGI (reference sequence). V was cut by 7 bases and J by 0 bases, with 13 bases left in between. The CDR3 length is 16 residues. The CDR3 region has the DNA TGTGCCAGCACCCCGCGCAGGAGCTCTGGGGCCAACGTCCTGACTTTC. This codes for CASTPRRSSGANVLTF.

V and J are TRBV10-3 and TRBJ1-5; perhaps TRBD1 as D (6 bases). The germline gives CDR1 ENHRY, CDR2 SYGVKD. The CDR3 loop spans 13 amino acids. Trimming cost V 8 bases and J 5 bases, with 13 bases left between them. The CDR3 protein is CAIAQGRDQPQHF. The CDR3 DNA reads TGTGCCATCGCCCAGGGGAGGGATCAGCCCCAGCATTTT.

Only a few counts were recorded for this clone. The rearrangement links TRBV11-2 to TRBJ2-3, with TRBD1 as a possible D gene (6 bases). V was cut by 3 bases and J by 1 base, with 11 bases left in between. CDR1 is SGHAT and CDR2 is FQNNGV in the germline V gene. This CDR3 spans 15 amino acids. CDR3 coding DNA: TGTGCCAGCAGCTTCAGGGGTCTTCGCACAGATACGCAGTATTTT. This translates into CASSFRGLRTDTQYF.

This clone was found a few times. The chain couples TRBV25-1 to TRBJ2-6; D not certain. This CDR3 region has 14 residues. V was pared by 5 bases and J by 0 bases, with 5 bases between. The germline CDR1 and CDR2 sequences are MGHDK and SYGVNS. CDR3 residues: CASSSNSGANVLTF. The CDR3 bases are TGTGCCAGCAGTTCAAACTCTGGGGCCAACGTCCTGACTTTC.

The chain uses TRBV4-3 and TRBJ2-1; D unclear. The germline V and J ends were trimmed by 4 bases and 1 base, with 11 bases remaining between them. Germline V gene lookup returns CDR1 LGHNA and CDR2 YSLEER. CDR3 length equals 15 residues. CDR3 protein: CASSPAGGSYNEQFF. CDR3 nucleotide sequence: TGCGCCAGCAGCCCGGCCGGCGGTTCCTACAATGAGCAGTTCTTC.

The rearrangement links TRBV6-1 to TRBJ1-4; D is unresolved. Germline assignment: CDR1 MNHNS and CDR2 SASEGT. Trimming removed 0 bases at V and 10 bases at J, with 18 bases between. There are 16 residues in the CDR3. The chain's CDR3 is CASSEAMLLGLGKLFF. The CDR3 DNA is TGTGCCAGCAGTGAAGCGATGTTGTTAGGGTTGGGAAAACTGTTTTTT.

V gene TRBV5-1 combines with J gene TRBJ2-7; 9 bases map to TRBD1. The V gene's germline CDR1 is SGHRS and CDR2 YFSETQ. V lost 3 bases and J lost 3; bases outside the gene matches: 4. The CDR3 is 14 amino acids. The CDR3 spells CASSSGTGLYEQYF. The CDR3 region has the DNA TGCGCCAGCAGCTCTGGGACAGGGCTCTACGAGCAGTACTTC.

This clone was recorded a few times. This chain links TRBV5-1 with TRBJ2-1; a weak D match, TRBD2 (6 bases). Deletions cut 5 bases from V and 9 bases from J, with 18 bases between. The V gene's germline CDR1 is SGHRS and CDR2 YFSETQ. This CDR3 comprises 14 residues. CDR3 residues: CASSPPGLAREQFF. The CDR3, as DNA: TGCGCCAGCAGTCCACCGGGACTGGCGCGTGAGCAGTTCTTC.

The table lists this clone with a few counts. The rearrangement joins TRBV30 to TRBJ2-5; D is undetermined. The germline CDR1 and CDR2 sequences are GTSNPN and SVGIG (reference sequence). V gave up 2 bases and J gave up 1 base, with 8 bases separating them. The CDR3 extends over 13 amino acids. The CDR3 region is CAWSTHFQETQYF. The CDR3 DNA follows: TGTGCCTGGAGTACTCATTTCCAAGAGACCCAGTACTTC.

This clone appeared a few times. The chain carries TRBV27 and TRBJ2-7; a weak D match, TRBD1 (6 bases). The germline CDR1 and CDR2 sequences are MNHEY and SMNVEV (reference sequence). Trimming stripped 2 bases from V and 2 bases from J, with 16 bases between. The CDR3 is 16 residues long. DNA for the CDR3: TGTGCCAGCAGTTTAACAAGGGGACAAAAAACCTACGAGCAGTACTTC. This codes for CASSLTRGQKTYEQYF.

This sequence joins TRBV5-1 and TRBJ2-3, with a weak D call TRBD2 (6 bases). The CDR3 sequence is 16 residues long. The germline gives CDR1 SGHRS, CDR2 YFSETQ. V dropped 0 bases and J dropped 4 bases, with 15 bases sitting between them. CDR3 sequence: CASSLAGRRGADTQYF. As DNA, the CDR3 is TGCGCCAGCAGCTTGGCCGGAAGGAGGGGAGCAGATACGCAGTATTTT.

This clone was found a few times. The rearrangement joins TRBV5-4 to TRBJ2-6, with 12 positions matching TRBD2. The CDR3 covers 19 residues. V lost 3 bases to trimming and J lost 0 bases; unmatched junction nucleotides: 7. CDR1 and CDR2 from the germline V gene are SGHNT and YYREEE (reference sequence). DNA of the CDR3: TGTGCCAGCAGCTCCGAACTAGCGGGAGGCCTCTCTGGGGCCAACGTCCTGACTTTC. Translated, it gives CASSSELAGGLSGANVLTF.

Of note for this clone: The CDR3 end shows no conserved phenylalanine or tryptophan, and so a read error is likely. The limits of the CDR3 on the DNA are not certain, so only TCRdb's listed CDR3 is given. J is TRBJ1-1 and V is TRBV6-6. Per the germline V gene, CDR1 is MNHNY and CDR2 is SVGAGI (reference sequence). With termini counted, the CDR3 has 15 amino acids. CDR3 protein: CASSYSKAQGALFGI.

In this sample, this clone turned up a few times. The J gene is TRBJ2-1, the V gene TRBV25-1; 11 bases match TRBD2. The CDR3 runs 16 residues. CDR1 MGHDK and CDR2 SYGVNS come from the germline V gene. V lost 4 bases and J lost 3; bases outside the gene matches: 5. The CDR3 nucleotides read TGTGCCAGCAGTGCCCCCCTAGCGGGGGGCTACAATGAGCAGTTCTTC. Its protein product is CASSAPLAGGYNEQFF.

CDR3 region: CASSGRMKGQVYGYTF. The CDR3 bases are TGCGCCAGCAGCGGACGTATGAAAGGACAGGTCTATGGCTACACCTTC. The J gene is TRBJ1-2, the V gene TRBV4-3; 7 bases line up with TRBD1. Germline assignment: CDR1 LGHNA and CDR2 YSLEER. With V trimmed by 5 bases and J by 4 bases, 13 bases remained unmatched. This CDR3 is built from 16 residues.

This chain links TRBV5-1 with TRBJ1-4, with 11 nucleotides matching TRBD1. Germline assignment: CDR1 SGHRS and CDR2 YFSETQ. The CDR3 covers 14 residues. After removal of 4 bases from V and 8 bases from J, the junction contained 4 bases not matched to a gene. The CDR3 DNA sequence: TGCGCCAGCAGCACGGACAGGGGGCGAGAAAAACTGTTTTTT. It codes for CASSTDRGREKLFF. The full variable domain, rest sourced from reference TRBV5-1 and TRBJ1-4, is KAGVTQTPRYLIKTRGQQVTLSCSPISGHRSVSWYQQTPGQGLQFLFEYFSETQRNKGNFPGRFSGRQFSNSRSEMNVSTLELGDSALYLCASSTDRGREKLFFGSGTQLSVL.

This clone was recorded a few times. Here the CDR3 DNA reads TGTGCCAGCAGCTCAAGGGGGCTGGGCACCGGGGAGCTGTTTTTT. It is translated as CASSSRGLGTGELFF. The chain combines TRBV9 with TRBJ2-2; 7 positions match TRBD1. This CDR3 comprises 15 residues. Germline V gene sequence: CDR1 SGDLS, CDR2 YYNGEE. J lost 4 bases, V lost 4 bases, and 7 bases had no gene match.

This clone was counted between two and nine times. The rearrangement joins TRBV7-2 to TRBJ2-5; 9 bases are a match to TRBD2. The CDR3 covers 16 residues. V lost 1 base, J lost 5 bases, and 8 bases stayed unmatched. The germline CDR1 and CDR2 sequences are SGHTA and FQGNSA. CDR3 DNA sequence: TGTGCCAGCAGCTTAGTCCTAGCGGGGATGGGGGAGACCCAGTACTTC. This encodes CASSLVLAGMGETQYF.

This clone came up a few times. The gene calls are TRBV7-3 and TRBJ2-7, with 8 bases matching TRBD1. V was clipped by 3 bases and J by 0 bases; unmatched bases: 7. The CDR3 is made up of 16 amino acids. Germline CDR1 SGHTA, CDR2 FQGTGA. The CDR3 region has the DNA TGTGCCAGCAGCTTTTTAGGGACAGGATTCTCCTACGAGCAGTACTTC. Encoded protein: CASSFLGTGFSYEQYF.

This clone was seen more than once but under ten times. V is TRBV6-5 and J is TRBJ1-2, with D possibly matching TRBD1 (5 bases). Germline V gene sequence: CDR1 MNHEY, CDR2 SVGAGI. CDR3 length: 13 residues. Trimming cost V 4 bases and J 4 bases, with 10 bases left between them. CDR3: CASSLTAIYGYTF. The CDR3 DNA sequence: TGTGCCAGCAGTTTGACAGCGATCTATGGCTACACCTTC.

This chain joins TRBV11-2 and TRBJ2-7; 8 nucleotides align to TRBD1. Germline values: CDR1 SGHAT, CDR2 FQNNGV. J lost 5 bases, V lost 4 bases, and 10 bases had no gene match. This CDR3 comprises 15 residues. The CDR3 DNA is TGTGCCAGCAGCTCCTATTTCCAGGGGGCTAACGAGCAGTACTTC. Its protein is CASSSYFQGANEQYF.

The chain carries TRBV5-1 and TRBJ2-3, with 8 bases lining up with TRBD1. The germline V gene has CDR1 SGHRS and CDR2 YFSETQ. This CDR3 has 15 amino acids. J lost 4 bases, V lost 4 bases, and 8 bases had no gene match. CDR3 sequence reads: CASSPGQGSPDTQYF. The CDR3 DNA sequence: TGCGCCAGCAGCCCAGGACAGGGAAGTCCAGATACGCAGTATTTT.

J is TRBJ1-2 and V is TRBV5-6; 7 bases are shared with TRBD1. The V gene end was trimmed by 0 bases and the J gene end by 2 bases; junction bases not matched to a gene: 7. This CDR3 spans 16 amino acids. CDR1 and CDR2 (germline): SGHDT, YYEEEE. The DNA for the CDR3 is TGTGCCAGCAGCTTGGACAGGGGATTTATCAACTATGGCTACACCTTC. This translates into CASSLDRGFINYGYTF.

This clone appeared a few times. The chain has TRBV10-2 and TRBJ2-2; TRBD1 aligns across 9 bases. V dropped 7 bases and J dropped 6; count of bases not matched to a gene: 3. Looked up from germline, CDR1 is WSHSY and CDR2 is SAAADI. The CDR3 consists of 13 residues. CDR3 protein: CASIRQGAGELFF. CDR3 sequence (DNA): TGCGCCAGCATAAGACAGGGGGCCGGGGAGCTGTTTTTT.